This T cell receptor (beta chain) came from a study of blood T cell repertoires in COVID-19 (dated by TCRdb to the early 2020s). With regard to the full study: The collaborator samples originated in the United States, Italy and Spain and spanned the acute and convalescent phases of COVID-19. The prospective study material was composed of cDNA or gDNA derived from T cells, B-cell-depleted T cells, or PBMCs. The dataset comprised deeply sampled blood TCRbeta repertoires from subjects exposed to, actively infected with, or recovered from COVID-19. The repertoires were made available in a free public database intended to serve as a resource for research on the immune response to SARS-CoV-2. The samples were drawn from the first 160 participants of the ongoing ImmuneRACE study and from more than 1,000 subjects provided by 6 global collaborators. A de-identified subject ID, COVID-19 status, age in years and sex were almost always included in the sample metadata. HLA class I and class II types, where available, came from metadata supplied by the sample provider rather than from assay-based typing.

Per the germline V gene, KGHDR is the CDR1 and SFDVKD is the CDR2. The CDR3 holds 11 amino acids from the cysteine to the phenylalanine. Only CDR3 DNA is held: 33 bases, read in frame from base 1. V and J lose 4 bases and 7 bases, and a span of 5 bases separates them. Enrolling through a virtual design, the prospective study's participants ranged in age from roughly 18 to 95 years and lived across 20 to 25 United States geographic areas. To assign participants to cohorts, the prospective study relied on clinical history that participants themselves reported in a screening survey and a study questionnaire. Each participant in the prospective study had whole blood, serum and a nasopharyngeal or oropharyngeal swab collected by mobile phlebotomists. Additional blood draws and questionnaires over an approximately 2-month period could optionally be provided by prospective study participants. Blood samples from the prospective study were shipped frozen or at room temperature prior to DNA extraction.

With regard to this clone: The antigen it recognizes is unknown. It has no much larger one-base neighbor in the sample; base qualities were not kept. Within the sample, other DNA sequences also encode this same CDR3.

Findings and caveats that apply to the study as a whole: Clinical and demographic metadata were provided uncurated, with the amount varying by source and participant.

TCRbeta CDR3 regions were amplified from genomic DNA by means of the immunoSEQ Assay, a bias-controlled multiplex PCR. On the authors' methods: Nucleated cell counts per sample were estimated from amplification of reference gene primers within the assay. Sequence reads were collapsed and filtered to measure the absolute abundance of every unique TCRbeta CDR3 rearrangement. For each sample, productive Simpson clonality was calculated by taking the square root of Simpson's diversity index across productive rearrangements. Drawn from immuneACCESS, this table holds only the in-frame rearrangements with V and J called that TCRdb kept. Clones are partly lost; checked studies trace under half to an unresolved V gene and leave the rest unexplained. V and J calls and clone size follow that table, whereas D and trimming were derived from the DNA. This sample lists approximately 250,000 clones; around 84% were detected once. About 4% of the sample comes from the top ten.

This receptor was identified in a man aged 25-40 years with acute COVID-19. Recombination connected TRBV24-1 to TRBJ2-3; no D gene can be assigned with confidence. The sequenced sample was PBMCs or T cells enriched from blood (not recorded which). The CDR3 is CATSESNTQYF. The DNA reads TGTGCCACCAGTGAATCTAATACGCAGTATTTT.